Given below is one TCR beta chain in context. Its antigen is currently unknown. The sample comes from a study of identical twins. The study, taken as a whole, reports: Twins' excess sharing was less marked for out-of-frame beta sequences.

The CDR3 length is 15 residues. The ends were cut back, 3 bases at V and 0 bases at J, with 9 bases in the middle. Each CDR3 protein is one row after TCRdb ran MiXCR on the 5' RACE reads. The sample holds 550,000 to 700,000 distinct CDR3 sequences, less than 25% seen once. The same sample was also studied in work on T cells expressing NK-cell markers. That source adds: Seven of the eight sequenced donors were classified as HCMV-seropositive, and one was classified as seronegative.

Sequenced input: PBMCs. The V call is TRBV12-3 or TRBV12-4, the J call TRBJ2-1, with D tentatively TRBD2 (7 bases). This receptor was taken from a woman aged 18-30 years in good health. The CDR3 is CASSLGGASYNEQFF. The CDR3 DNA follows: TGTGCCAGCAGTTTGGGGGGGGCCTCCTACAATGAGCAGTTCTTC.